The entry below gives a single T cell receptor beta chain sequence along with its context. Antigen: not known. The data belong to a study of cytomegalovirus exposure and HLA in healthy donors. Study background: Around 77 million unique TCRs from HLA-typed donors made up an early data release. Study-wide findings and caveats: For cytomegalovirus status, the classifier reportedly gave diagnoses with high specificity and sensitivity. HLA alleles showed associations with approximately 15,000 TCR beta sequences in a later analysis, at a 0.05 false discovery rate.

The CDR3 is 16 residues long. From germline, CDR1 is SGHAT and CDR2 FQNNGV. V shed 1 base and J shed 0 bases, with 10 bases lying between them. Researchers ran the PCR with 60 Vbeta and 13 Jbeta primers. Original analysis: Later, 65 million to 85 million unique TCR beta chains were counted in an analysis, and about 12 million of them were shared. Libraries were prepared by immunoSEQ multiplex PCR; TCRdb keeps only in-frame clonotypes and omits some of them. V, J and clone size were drawn from that table, and D and trimming were deduced from the DNA. The data show about 140,000 clones, with approximately 78% seen just once and about 4.3% held by the top ten.

The sample was PBMCs. This receptor was identified in a woman between 35 and 50 years old in good health and CMV-seropositive. V is TRBV11-2 and J is TRBJ1-5; the D gene is possibly TRBD1 (6 bases). CDR3 nucleotide sequence: TGTGCCAGCAGCTTAGGCCAGGGGTATAGCAATCAGCCCCAGCATTTT. Its protein product is CASSLGQGYSNQPQHF.